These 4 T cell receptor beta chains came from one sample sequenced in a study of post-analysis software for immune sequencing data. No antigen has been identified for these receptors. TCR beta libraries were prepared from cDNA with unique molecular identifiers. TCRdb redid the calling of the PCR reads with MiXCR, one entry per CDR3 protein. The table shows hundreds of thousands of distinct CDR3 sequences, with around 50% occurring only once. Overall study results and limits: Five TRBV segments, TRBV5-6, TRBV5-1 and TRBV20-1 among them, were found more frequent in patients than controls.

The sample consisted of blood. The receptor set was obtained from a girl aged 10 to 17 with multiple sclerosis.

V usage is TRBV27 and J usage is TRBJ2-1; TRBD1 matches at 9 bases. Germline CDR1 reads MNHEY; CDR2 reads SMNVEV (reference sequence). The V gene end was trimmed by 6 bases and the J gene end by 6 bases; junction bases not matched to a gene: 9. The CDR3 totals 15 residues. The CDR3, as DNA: TGTGCCAGCAGCCGGACAGGGGAGGAGGGCAATGAGCAGTTCTTC. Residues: CASSRTGEEGNEQFF.

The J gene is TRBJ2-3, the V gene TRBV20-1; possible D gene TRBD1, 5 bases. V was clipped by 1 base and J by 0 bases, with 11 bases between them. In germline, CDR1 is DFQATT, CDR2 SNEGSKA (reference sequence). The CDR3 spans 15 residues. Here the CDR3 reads CSARGTRASTDTQYF. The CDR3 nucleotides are TGCAGTGCTAGAGGGACAAGGGCCAGCACAGATACGCAGTATTTT.

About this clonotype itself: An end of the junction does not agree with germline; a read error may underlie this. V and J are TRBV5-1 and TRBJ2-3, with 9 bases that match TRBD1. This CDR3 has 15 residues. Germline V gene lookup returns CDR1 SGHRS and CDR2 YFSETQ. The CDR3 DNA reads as TGTGCCAGCAGCCCGGGACAGGGTCGCACAGATACGCAGTATTTT. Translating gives CASSPGQGRTDTQYF.

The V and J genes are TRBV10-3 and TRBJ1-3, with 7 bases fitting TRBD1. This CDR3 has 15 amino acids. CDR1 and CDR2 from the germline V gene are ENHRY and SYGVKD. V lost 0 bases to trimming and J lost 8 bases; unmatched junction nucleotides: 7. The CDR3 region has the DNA TGTGCCATCAGTGAGTCGGTGACAGGGACGGACACCATATATTTT. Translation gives CAISESVTGTDTIYF.